This T cell receptor beta chain was profiled in a study of graft-versus-host responses after intestinal transplantation (dated by TCRdb to the early 2020s). The study in broad terms: Recipients received multivisceral, liver-intestinal, or isolated intestinal transplants. Donor T cell macrochimerism was defined as a peak of at least 4% donor T cells among recipient peripheral blood mononuclear cells. All recipients received anti-thymocyte globulin induction followed by maintenance tacrolimus and steroids for about three years. After intestinal transplantation, graft-versus-host and host-versus-graft alloreactive T cell clones in the graft, circulation and bone marrow were tracked using bulk TCR-beta CDR3 sequencing. Of the 20 to 30 intestinal transplant recipients enrolled in the cohort, one of whom was a retransplant, a few patients without pretransplant specimens were excluded. To identify alloreactive clones, pre-transplant mixed lymphocyte reaction products were sequenced and compared with unstimulated pre-transplant donor and recipient T cells. Samples from a few later patients were sequenced in-house on an Illumina MiSeq with MiXCR processing rather than by the commercial service. Study-wide conclusions, independent of this receptor: Peak levels of circulating GvH clones were associated with declines in HvG clones early after transplant. GvH clones were detected in recipient bone marrow, and some appeared earlier in ileal mucosa or blood, consistent with an intestinal mucosal origin. In patients with donor T cell macrochimerism, the allografts had high GvH to HvG T cell clonal ratios. Conclusions were limited by the relatively low number and heterogeneity of intestinal transplant patients.

As to this clone: Its binding antigen is unknown. One base away there is no much larger clone; base qualities are not given.

In the first month after transplant, blood samples were collected up to 4 times, and after that at least monthly when available. The library was built by means of the immunoSEQ multiplex PCR assay. For most patients, genomic DNA was subjected to high-throughput TCR-beta CDR3 sequencing by Adaptive Biotechnologies. The source study handled its data this way. TCR sequencing data were retrieved from Adaptive's ImmunoSEQ software for roughly 17 patients, whereas a few other patients were processed with MiXCR and VDJtools. CDR3 nucleotide sequences shared between donor and recipient were removed because their origin could not be assigned. To be classed as alloreactive, a clone needed at least 2-fold expansion over unstimulated cells and a minimum CFSE-low frequency of 0.002% (template counts) or 0.001% (read counts). A clone was considered mappable if detected in the sequenced pre-transplant spleen, lymph node, or MLR CFSE-low populations of the donor or recipient. The cumulative frequency of alloreactive clones was calculated as a percentage of all sequences, weighted by copy number. TCRdb holds this immuneACCESS table with in-frame rearrangements only. Some clones are missing; in checked studies, unresolved V genes explain under half, and the rest has no known cause. The V and J calls and the clone size are those of that table, but D and trimming were determined from the DNA. Present in this sample are around 30,000 clones, around 92% of which were seen just once. The ten top clones hold 0.6% to 0.75% of the sample.

The junction carries 9 bases between V and J, which are trimmed by 3 bases and 8 bases respectively. In the germline V gene (reference sequence), CDR1 corresponds to SGHNT and CDR2 to YYREEE. The CDR3 goes from the cysteine to the phenylalanine over 12 residues. Kept here is only the CDR3 DNA, which spans 36 bases and is read in frame from base 1. The specimen was PBMCs, collected approximately ten weeks after intestinal transplant. The receptor was derived from a human patient who received an intestinal transplant, so some T cells may come from the graft donor. The sequence joins TRBV5-4 to TRBJ2-1, with the identity of the D gene unclear. The CDR3 protein: CASSWGSHEQFF. Read as DNA, the sequence is TGTGCCAGCAGCTGGGGTAGCCATGAGCAGTTCTTC.